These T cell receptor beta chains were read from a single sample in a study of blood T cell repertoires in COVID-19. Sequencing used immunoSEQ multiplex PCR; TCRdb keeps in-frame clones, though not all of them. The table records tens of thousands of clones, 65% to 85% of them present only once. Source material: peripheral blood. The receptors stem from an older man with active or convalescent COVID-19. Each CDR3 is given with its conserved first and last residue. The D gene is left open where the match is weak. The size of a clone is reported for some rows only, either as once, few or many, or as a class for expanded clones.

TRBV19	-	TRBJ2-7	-	TGTGCCAGTAGTATTAGTTGGGGCAGGGACTCGGCCGAGCAGTACTTC	CASSISWGRDSAEQYF
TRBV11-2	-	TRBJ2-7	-	TGTGCCAGCAGCGAACGTAGGACAGCCGTAAAGTTATACTTC	CASSERRTAVKLYF
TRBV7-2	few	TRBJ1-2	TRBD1	TGTGCCAGCAGCTTAGCGGGACAGGGTCCCTATGGCTACACCTTC	CASSLAGQGPYGYTF
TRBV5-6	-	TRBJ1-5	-	TGTGCCAGCAGCTTGGCCCGGGGTCTGCTGCGCAATCAGCCCCAGCATTTT	CASSLARGLLRNQPQHF
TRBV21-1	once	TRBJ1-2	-	TGTGCCAGCAGCCCCCGGGACAGGGGAATATATGGCTACACCTTC	CASSPRDRGIYGYTF
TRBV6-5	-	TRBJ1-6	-	TGTGCCAGCAGTTTCATACAGGGATCTCCGAATTCACCCCTCCACTTT	CASSFIQGSPNSPLHF
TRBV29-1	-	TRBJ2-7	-	TGCAGCGTTGCGATAGCGGCGGGCTACGAGCAGTACTTC	CSVAIAAGYEQYF
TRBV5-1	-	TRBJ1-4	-	TGCGCCAGCACCCCAGGGCACAGGGTCGGGCAGAGGGCAACTAATGAAAAACTGTTTTTT	CASTPGHRVGQRATNEKLFF
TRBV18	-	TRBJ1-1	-	TGTGCCAGCTCACCTACGGGTGCGAACACTGAAGCTTTCTTT	CASSPTGANTEAFF
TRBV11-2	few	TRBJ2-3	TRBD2	TGTGCCAGCAGCCCCACTAGCGGGGGGGTTGGAGATACGCAGTATTTT	CASSPTSGGVGDTQYF
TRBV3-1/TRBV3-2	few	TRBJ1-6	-	TGTGCCAGCAGCCAAATGCAATACGGGGGTAGCAATTCACCCCTCCACTTT	CASSQMQYGGSNSPLHF
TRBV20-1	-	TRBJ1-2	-	TGCAGTGCCGAATCCCGGGGCTACACCTTC	CSAESRGYTF
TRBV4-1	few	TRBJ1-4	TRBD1	TGCGCCAGCAGCCAAGGACAGGGCTGGGAAAAACTGTTTTTT	CASSQGQGWEKLFF
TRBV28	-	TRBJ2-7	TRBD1	TGTGCCAGCGGCACCGGGACAGGGGCCTACGAGCAGTACTTC	CASGTGTGAYEQYF
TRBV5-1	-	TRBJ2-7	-	TGCGCCAGCAGCTTTTCGGCAGGGAGGGAGCAGTACTTC	CASSFSAGREQYF